The source of this T cell receptor (beta chain) is a study of blood T cell repertoires in COVID-19. Across the study: The United States, Italy and Spain were the sources of the acute and convalescent COVID-19 samples. Sources were T cells, B-cell-depleted T cells, or PBMCs; the material itself was cDNA or gDNA.

V trimming: 3 bases; J trimming: 5 bases; junction bases outside the gene matches: 7. There are 14 residues in the CDR3. Germline CDR1 reads SGHDT; CDR2 reads YYEEEE. Original data processing: Estimated nucleated cell counts came from reference gene primer amplification. The protocol was immunoSEQ multiplex PCR, while the TCRdb copy is restricted to in-frame clones and leaves out a portion. The D gene and trimming were derived from the DNA, and the V and J assignments and clone size from that table. Seen here are a few hundred thousand clones, roughly 80% observed once, and the top ten hold less than 4%.

The V call is TRBV5-6, the J call TRBJ2-7; 8 bases are shared with TRBD1. The sequenced sample consisted of peripheral blood. The receptor was derived from a woman younger than 35 with acute or convalescent COVID-19. The CDR3 reads CASSSRTGFDEQYF. The CDR3 DNA is TGTGCCAGCAGCTCCCGGACAGGGTTCGACGAGCAGTACTTC.